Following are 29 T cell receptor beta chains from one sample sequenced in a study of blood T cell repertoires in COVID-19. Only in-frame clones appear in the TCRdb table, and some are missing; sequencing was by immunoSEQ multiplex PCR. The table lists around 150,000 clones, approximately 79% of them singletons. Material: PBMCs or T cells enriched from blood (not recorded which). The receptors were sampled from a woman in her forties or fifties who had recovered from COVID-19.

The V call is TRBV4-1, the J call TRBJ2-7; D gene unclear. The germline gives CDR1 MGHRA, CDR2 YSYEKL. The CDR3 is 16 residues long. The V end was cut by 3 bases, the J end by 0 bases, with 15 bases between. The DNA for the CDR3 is TGCGCCAGCAGCCAGCCTCTGGCGGATTCCTCCTACGAGCAGTACTTC. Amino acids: CASSQPLADSSYEQYF.

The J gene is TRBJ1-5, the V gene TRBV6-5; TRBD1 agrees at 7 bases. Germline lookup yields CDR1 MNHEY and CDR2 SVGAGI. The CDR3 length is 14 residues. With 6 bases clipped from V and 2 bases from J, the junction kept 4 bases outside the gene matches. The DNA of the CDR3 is TGTGCCAGCAGGACGACAGGGCGCAATCAGCCCCAGCATTTT. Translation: CASRTTGRNQPQHF.

CDR3 region: CASSQGGPYNEQFF. In nucleotides, the CDR3 is TGTGCCAGCAGCCAAGGCGGCCCCTACAATGAGCAGTTCTTC. The chain uses TRBV4-2 and TRBJ2-1; D is ambiguous. The V and J ends lost 1 base and 2 bases respectively, with 6 bases between them. The CDR3 loop spans 14 amino acids. Germline assignment: CDR1 LGHNA and CDR2 YNFKEQ.

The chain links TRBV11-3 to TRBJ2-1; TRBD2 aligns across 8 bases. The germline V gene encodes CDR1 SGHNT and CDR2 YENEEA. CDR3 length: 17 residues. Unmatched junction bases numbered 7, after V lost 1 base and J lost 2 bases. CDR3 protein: CASSLAAFSGTYNEQFF. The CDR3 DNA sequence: TGTGCCAGCAGCTTAGCGGCATTTAGCGGGACCTACAATGAGCAGTTCTTC.

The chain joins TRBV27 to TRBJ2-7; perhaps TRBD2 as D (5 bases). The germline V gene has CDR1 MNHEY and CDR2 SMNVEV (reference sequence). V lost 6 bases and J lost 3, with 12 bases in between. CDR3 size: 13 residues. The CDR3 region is CASSIARNYEQYF. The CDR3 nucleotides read TGTGCCAGCAGCATAGCGCGAAACTACGAGCAGTACTTC.

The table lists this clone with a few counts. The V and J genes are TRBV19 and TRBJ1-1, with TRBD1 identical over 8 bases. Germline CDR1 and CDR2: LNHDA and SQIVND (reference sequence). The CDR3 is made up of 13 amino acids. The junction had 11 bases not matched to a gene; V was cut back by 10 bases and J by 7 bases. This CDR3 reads CATRPQGALEAFF. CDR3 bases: TGTGCCACGCGCCCGCAGGGGGCTCTTGAAGCTTTCTTT. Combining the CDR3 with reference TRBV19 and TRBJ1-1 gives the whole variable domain DGGITQSPKYLFRKEGQNVTLSCEQNLNHDAMYWYRQDPGQGLRLIYYSQIVNDFQKGDIAEGYSVSREKKESFPLTVTSAQKNPTAFYLCATRPQGALEAFFGQGTRLTVV.

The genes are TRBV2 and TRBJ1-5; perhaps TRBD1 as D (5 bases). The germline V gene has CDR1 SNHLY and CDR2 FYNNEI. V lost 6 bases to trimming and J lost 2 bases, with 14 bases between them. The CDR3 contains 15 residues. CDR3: CASREGYSGNQPQHF. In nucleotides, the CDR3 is TGTGCCAGCAGGGAGGGGTATTCGGGCAATCAGCCCCAGCATTTT.

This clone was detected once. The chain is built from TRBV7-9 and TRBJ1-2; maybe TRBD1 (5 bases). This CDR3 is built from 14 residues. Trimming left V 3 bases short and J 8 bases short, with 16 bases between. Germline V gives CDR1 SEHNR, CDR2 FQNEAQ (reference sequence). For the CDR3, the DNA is TGTGCCAGCAGCTTGGAGGCGGGACCGGAAGGCTACACCTTC. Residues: CASSLEAGPEGYTF.

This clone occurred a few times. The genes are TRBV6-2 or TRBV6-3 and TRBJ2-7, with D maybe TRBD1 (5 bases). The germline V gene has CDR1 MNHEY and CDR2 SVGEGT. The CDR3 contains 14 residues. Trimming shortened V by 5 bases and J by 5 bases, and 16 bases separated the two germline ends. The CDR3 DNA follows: TGTGCCAGCAGTCAGGACACCGTCTTCCACGAGCAGTACTTC. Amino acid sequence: CASSQDTVFHEQYF.

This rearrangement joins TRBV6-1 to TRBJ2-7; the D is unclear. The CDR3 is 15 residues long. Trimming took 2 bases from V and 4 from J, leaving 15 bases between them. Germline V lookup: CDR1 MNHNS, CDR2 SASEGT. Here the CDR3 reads CASSEFTLGLYEQYF. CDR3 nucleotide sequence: TGTGCCAGCAGTGAATTCACCCTGGGCCTTTACGAGCAGTACTTC.

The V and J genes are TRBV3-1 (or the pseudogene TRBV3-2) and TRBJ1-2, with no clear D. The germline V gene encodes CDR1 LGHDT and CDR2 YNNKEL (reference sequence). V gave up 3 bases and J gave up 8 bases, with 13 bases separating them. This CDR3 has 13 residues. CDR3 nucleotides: TGTGCCAGCAGCCAGGGAGGTAACCGGGGCTACACCTTC. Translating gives CASSQGGNRGYTF.

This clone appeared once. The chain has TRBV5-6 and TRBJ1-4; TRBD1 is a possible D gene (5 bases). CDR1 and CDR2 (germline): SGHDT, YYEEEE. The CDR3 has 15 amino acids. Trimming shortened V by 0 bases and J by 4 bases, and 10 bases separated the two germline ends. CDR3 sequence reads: CASSLVTGFNEKLFF. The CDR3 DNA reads TGTGCCAGCAGCTTGGTTACAGGCTTTAATGAAAAACTGTTTTTT.

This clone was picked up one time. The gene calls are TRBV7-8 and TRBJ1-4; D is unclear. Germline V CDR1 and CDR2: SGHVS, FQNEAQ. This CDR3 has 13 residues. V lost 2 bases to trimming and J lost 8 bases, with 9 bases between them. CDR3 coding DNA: TGTGCCAGCAGCTTAAGAGGGTCCGAAAAACTGTTTTTT. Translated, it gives CASSLRGSEKLFF.

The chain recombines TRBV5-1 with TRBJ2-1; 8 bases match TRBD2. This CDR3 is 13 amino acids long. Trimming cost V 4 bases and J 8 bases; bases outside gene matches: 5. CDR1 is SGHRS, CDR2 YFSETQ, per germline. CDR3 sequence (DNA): TGCGCCAGCAGCCCCGGGAGGGCGGATGAGCAGTTCTTC. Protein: CASSPGRADEQFF.

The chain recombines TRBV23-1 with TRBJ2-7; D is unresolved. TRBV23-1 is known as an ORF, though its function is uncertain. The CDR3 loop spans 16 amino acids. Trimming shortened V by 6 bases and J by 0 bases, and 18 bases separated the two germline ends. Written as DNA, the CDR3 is TGCGCCAGCAGGAGTCAAGTCGGAGAAAGCTCCTACGAGCAGTACTTC. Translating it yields CASRSQVGESSYEQYF.

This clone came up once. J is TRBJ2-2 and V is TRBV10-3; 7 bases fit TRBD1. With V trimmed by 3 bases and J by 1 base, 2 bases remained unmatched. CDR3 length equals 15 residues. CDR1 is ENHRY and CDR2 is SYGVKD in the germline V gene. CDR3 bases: TGTGCCATCAGTGACTGGGACAGGAACACCGGGGAGCTGTTTTTT. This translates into CAISDWDRNTGELFF.

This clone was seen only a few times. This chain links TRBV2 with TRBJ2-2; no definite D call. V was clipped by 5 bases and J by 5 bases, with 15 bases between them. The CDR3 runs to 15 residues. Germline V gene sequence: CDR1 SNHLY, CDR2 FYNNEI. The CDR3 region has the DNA TGTGCCAGCAGTCTCCAGCGACCAGTGACCGGGGAGCTGTTTTTT. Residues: CASSLQRPVTGELFF.

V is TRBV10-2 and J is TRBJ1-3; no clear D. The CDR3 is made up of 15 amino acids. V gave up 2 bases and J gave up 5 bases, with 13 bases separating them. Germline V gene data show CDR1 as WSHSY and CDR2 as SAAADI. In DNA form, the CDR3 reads TGCGCCAGCAGTGAGGAGGGCTCTCTTAGAAACACCATATATTTT. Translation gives CASSEEGSLRNTIYF.

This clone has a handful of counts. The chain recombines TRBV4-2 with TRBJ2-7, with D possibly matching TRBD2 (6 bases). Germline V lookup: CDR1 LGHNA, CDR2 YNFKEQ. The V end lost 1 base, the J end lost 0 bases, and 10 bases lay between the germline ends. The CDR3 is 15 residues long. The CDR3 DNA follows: TGTGCCAGCAGCCAAGTATACGGGAGCTCCTACGAGCAGTACTTC. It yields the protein CASSQVYGSSYEQYF.

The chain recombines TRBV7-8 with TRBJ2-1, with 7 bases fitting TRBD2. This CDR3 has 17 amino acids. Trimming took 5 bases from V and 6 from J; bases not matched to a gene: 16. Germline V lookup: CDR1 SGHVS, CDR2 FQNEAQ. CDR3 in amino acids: CASSPPYGLAVSNEQFF. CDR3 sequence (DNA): TGTGCCAGCAGCCCCCCCTACGGGCTAGCGGTAAGCAATGAGCAGTTCTTC.

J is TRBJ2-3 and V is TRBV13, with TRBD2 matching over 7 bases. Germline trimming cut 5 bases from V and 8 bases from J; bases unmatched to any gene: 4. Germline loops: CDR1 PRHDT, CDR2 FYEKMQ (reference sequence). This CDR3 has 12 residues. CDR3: CASSPRGGTQYF. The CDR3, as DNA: TGTGCCAGCAGCCCTCGCGGGGGTACGCAGTATTTT.

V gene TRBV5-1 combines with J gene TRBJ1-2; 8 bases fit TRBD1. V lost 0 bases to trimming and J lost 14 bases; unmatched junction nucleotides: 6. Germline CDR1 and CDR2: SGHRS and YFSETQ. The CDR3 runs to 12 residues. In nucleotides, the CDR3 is TGCGCCAGCAGCTTGGAGGGCAGGGGGCTTACCTTC. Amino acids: CASSLEGRGLTF.

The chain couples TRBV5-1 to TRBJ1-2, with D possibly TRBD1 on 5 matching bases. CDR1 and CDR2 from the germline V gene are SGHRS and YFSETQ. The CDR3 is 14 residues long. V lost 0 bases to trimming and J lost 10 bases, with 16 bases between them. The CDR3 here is CASSLGGEAHDYTF. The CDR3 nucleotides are TGCGCCAGCAGCTTGGGGGGGGAGGCCCATGACTACACCTTC.

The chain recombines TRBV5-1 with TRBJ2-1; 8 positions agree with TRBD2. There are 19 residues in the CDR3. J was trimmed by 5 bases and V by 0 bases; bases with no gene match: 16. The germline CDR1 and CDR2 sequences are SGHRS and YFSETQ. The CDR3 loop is CASSLDVYGRALNDNEQFF. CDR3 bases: TGCGCCAGCAGCTTGGACGTTTACGGGAGGGCGCTTAATGACAATGAGCAGTTCTTC.

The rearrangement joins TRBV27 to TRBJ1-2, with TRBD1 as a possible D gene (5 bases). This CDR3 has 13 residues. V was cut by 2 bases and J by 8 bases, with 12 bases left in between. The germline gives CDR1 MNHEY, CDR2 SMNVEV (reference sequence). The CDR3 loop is CASSLDRSWGYTF. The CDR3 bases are TGTGCCAGCAGTTTAGACAGATCATGGGGCTACACCTTC.

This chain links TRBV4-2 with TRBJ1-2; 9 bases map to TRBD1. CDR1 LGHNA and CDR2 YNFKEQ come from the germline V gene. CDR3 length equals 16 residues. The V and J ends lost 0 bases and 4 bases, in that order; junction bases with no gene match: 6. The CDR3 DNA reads TGTGCCAGCAGCCAAGATGGAGACAGGGGGTTCTATGGCTACACCTTC. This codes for CASSQDGDRGFYGYTF.

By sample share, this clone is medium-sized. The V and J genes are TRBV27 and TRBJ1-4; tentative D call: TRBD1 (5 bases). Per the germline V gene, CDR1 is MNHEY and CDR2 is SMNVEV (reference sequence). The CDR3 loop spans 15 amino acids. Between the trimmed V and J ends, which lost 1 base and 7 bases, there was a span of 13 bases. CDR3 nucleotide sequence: TGTGCCAGCAGTTTATTCGGCAGGGTCGGTGAAAAACTGTTTTTT. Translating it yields CASSLFGRVGEKLFF.

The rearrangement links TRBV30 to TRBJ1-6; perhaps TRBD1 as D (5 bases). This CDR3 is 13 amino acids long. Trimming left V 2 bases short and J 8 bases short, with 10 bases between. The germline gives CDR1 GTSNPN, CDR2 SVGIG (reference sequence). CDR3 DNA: TGTGCCTGGAGTCCCGACAGACATTCACCCCTCCACTTT. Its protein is CAWSPDRHSPLHF.

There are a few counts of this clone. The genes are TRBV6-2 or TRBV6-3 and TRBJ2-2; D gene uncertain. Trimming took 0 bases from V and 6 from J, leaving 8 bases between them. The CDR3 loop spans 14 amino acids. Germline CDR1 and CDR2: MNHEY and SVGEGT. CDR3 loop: CASSYSSFSGELFF. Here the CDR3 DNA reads TGTGCCAGCAGTTACTCTAGCTTCTCCGGGGAGCTGTTTTTT.